This T cell receptor beta chain was documented in a study of identical twins. Findings and limits, study-wide: With abundant cord blood beta clonotypes, insertions were fewer; memory repertoires showed no such pattern.

TCRdb analysed the 5' RACE reads with MiXCR anew, one entry per CDR3 protein. Here the sample spans about 480,000 distinct CDR3 sequences, 13% to 15% being singletons. Remarks on this clonotype: Its antigen is unknown.

These data also featured in a second study, about yellow fever vaccine responses in identical twins. As that study records: Reports say the vaccine T cell response in twins looked partly convergent and partly personalized.

The clonotype originates from a woman aged 18-29 years in good health. Sequenced: CD4+ T cells sorted from blood.

The chain's CDR3 is CSASFGQIVYNSPLHF. The CDR3 region has the DNA TGCAGTGCTAGTTTTGGACAAATCGTCTATAATTCACCCCTCCACTTT. This sequence joins TRBV20-1 and TRBJ1-6; tentative D call: TRBD1 (5 bases). CDR3 length: 16 residues. Germline V CDR1 and CDR2: DFQATT, SNEGSKA (reference sequence). With 3 bases removed from V and 3 bases from J, the gap between germline ends came to 15 bases.